Presented here are 20 T cell receptor beta chains from one specimen sequenced in a study of blood T cell repertoires in COVID-19. Here immunoSEQ multiplex PCR was the method, and the copy in TCRdb shows in-frame clones only, minus some. In the table there are about 150,000 clones, about 77% of which are singletons. The material sequenced was peripheral blood. The receptors derive from a man aged 60-69 years with acute or convalescent COVID-19.

CDR3 sequence (DNA): TGTGCCAGCTCACCTAGCGGGAAAGCAGATACGCAGTATTTT. Its translation is CASSPSGKADTQYF. The V and J genes are TRBV18 and TRBJ2-3; 8 positions match TRBD2. Germline V gives CDR1 KGHSH, CDR2 LQKENI. The trim removed 3 bases at V and 4 bases at J, leaving 3 bases unmatched. The CDR3 consists of 14 residues. Full variable domain (remainder filled in from reference TRBV18 and TRBJ2-3): NAGVMQNPRHLVRRRGQEARLRCSPMKGHSHVYWYRQLPEEGLKFMVYLQKENIIDESGMPKERFSAEFPKEGPSILRIQQVVRGDSAAYFCASSPSGKADTQYFGPGTRLTVL.

Notes on this clone: Other nucleotide sequences in the sample specify the same CDR3. The V gene is TRBV9, the J gene TRBJ2-5, with 9 positions matching TRBD2. The J segment lost 4 bases and the V segment lost 4 bases, leaving 5 bases of the junction unmatched. The germline V gene encodes CDR1 SGDLS and CDR2 YYNGEE. The CDR3 runs 14 residues. The CDR3 coding sequence is TGTGCCAGCAGCCCTGGGACTAGCCGAGAGACCCAGTACTTC. Its protein is CASSPGTSRETQYF.

The chain carries TRBV28 and TRBJ2-5; TRBD2 agrees at 10 bases. The trim removed 6 bases at V and 5 bases at J, leaving 9 bases unmatched. CDR3 length equals 15 residues. Germline values: CDR1 MDHEN, CDR2 SYDVKM. This CDR3 reads CASSPAGGARETQYF. CDR3 sequence (DNA): TGTGCCAGCAGCCCAGCGGGAGGGGCTCGGGAGACCCAGTACTTC. Full variable domain (rest looked up from reference TRBV28 and TRBJ2-5): DVKVTQSSRYLVKRTGEKVFLECVQDMDHENMFWYRQDPGLGLRLIYFSYDVKMKEKGDIPEGYSVSREKKERFSLILESASTNQTSMYLCASSPAGGARETQYFGPGTRLLVL.

The J gene is TRBJ1-2, the V gene TRBV6-5; TRBD1 might be the D (5 bases). V was trimmed by 4 bases and J by 3 bases, leaving 12 bases between them. This CDR3 spans 14 amino acids. CDR1 is MNHEY and CDR2 is SVGAGI in the germline V gene. CDR3 DNA: TGTGCCAGCAGTTCTCGTCGGGGGTACTATGGCTACACCTTC. Residues: CASSSRRGYYGYTF.

V is TRBV29-1 and J is TRBJ2-5; 13 positions match TRBD2. Looked up from germline, CDR1 is SQVTM and CDR2 is ANQGSEA. The J segment lost 5 bases and the V segment lost 4 bases, leaving 7 bases of the junction unmatched. The CDR3 is made up of 15 amino acids. The CDR3 coding sequence is TGCAGCGTTGCACTAGCGGGAGGGCCCTCGGAGACCCAGTACTTC. It encodes CSVALAGGPSETQYF. The variable domain in full, with the rest retrieved from reference TRBV29-1 and TRBJ2-5, is SAVISQKPSRDICQRGTSLTIQCQVDSQVTMMFWYRQQPGQSLTLIATANQGSEATYESGFVIDKFPISRPNLTFSTLTVSNMSPEDSSIYLCSVALAGGPSETQYFGPGTRLLVL.

The chain joins TRBV21-1 to TRBJ2-7; no DNA check was done on the table's D call, TRBD2. TRBV21-1 corresponds to a pseudogene. This CDR3 region has 20 residues. The CDR3 loop is CASSKVGRGHMDRSYYEQYF. The CDR3 DNA follows: TGTGCCAGCAGCAAAGTAGGGAGGGGACATATGGACAGAAGTTACTACGAGCAGTACTTC.

This clone was seen just once. The V and J genes are TRBV7-3 and TRBJ2-7; D is possibly TRBD1 (6 bases). This CDR3 spans 14 amino acids. Germline V gene data show CDR1 as SGHTA and CDR2 as FQGTGA. The V end was cut by 5 bases, the J end by 1 base, with 12 bases between. The CDR3 DNA reads TGTGCCAGCAGCCCGGGACACTCGTCCTACGAGCAGTACTTC. Translated, it gives CASSPGHSSYEQYF. The full variable domain, rest sourced from reference TRBV7-3 and TRBJ2-7, is GAGVSQTPSNKVTEKGKYVELRCDPISGHTALYWYRQSLGQGPEFLIYFQGTGAADDSGLPNDRFFAVRPEGSVSTLKIQRTERGDSAVYLCASSPGHSSYEQYFGPGTRLTVT.

In its sample, this clone was seen a few times. This chain uses TRBV7-3 with TRBJ2-1; 7 bases fit TRBD2. The CDR3 is 15 residues long. V lost 4 bases to trimming and J lost 6 bases; unmatched junction nucleotides: 9. Germline V gene data show CDR1 as SGHTA and CDR2 as FQGTGA. Written as DNA, the CDR3 is TGTGCCAGCAGCTCGTTAGCGGGCCGCTCCAATGAGCAGTTCTTC. It yields the protein CASSSLAGRSNEQFF.

The chain uses TRBV11-2 and TRBJ2-5, with 12 bases lining up with TRBD1. The CDR3 runs 14 residues. Germline V gives CDR1 SGHAT, CDR2 FQNNGV. Losses at the gene ends were 5 bases for V and 4 bases for J; bases not matched to a gene: 2. CDR3 DNA: TGTGCCAGCAGCGGGGACAGGGGGCCAGAGACCCAGTACTTC. Protein product: CASSGDRGPETQYF.

V usage is TRBV3-1 (or the pseudogene TRBV3-2) and J usage is TRBJ1-1; D is possibly TRBD1 (5 bases). Trimming pared 4 bases from V and 0 bases from J, leaving 9 bases between. The CDR3 sequence is 14 residues long. Germline V gene lookup returns CDR1 LGHDT and CDR2 YNNKEL (reference sequence). This CDR3 reads CASSPQGMNTEAFF. For the CDR3, the DNA is TGTGCCAGCAGCCCCCAGGGAATGAACACTGAAGCTTTCTTT.

CDR3 sequence (DNA): TGTGCCAGCAGCTTAAGTGGAGCGGGAGTGTACGAGCAGTACTTC. Translation gives CASSLSGAGVYEQYF. This chain connects TRBV11-2 to TRBJ2-7; 8 bases fit TRBD2. The germline gives CDR1 SGHAT, CDR2 FQNNGV. With 2 bases clipped from V and 4 bases from J, the junction kept 7 bases outside the gene matches. The CDR3 extends over 15 amino acids.

This clone was seen only once. The chain couples TRBV9 to TRBJ1-2; perhaps TRBD1 as D (5 bases). Germline V gives CDR1 SGDLS, CDR2 YYNGEE. V gave up 0 bases and J gave up 7 bases, with 10 bases separating them. The CDR3 spans 13 residues. CDR3 in DNA: TGTGCCAGCAGCGTAGAAGGAGGGACTGGCTACACCTTC. This sequence encodes CASSVEGGTGYTF.

The J gene is TRBJ2-7, the V gene TRBV28; no definite D call. Germline CDR1 MDHEN, CDR2 SYDVKM. Trimming stripped 6 bases from V and 2 bases from J, with 17 bases between. The CDR3 has 15 amino acids. The CDR3 loop is CASSDIDRPPYEQYF. Written as DNA, the CDR3 is TGTGCCAGCAGCGACATAGATAGGCCCCCCTACGAGCAGTACTTC.

This chain joins TRBV5-1 and TRBJ2-3; D is possibly TRBD2 (5 bases). V lost 0 bases and J lost 2, with 13 bases in between. Germline loops: CDR1 SGHRS, CDR2 YFSETQ. CDR3 size: 16 residues. Here the CDR3 reads CASSLVPGKLTDTQYF. For the CDR3, the DNA is TGCGCCAGCAGCTTGGTGCCGGGGAAGCTCACAGATACGCAGTATTTT.

The V gene is TRBV6-1, the J gene TRBJ1-1, with D unclear. This CDR3 has 13 residues. CDR1 is MNHNS, CDR2 SASEGT, per germline. V lost 1 base, J lost 1 base, and 4 bases lay in between. The CDR3 nucleotides read TGTGCCAGCAGTGAAGTAGAGAACACTGAAGCTTTCTTT. This encodes CASSEVENTEAFF.

The V call is TRBV2, the J call TRBJ2-3, with 9 nucleotides matching TRBD1. The CDR3 sequence is 14 residues long. J gave up 2 bases and V 7 bases, and 4 bases lay outside the gene matches. The V gene's germline CDR1 is SNHLY and CDR2 FYNNEI. The CDR3 loop reads CASNGQGSTDTQYF. The CDR3 DNA reads TGTGCCAGCAACGGACAGGGGTCCACAGATACGCAGTATTTT.

The rearrangement links TRBV10-3 to TRBJ2-3; 8 bases line up with TRBD2. The CDR3 length is 16 residues. The germline V gene encodes CDR1 ENHRY and CDR2 SYGVKD. V dropped 10 bases and J dropped 2; count of bases not matched to a gene: 14. CDR3 in DNA: TGTGCCACCATCGACGGTAGCGGGAAGGACACAGATACGCAGTATTTT. Translated: CATIDGSGKDTDTQYF.

The chain employs TRBV10-3 and TRBJ1-2, with TRBD1 matching over 7 bases. From germline, CDR1 is ENHRY and CDR2 SYGVKD. Trimming at V came to 3 bases and at J to 0 bases, leaving 10 bases not matched to a gene. The CDR3 covers 17 residues. The CDR3 nucleotides are TGTGCCATCAGTGACTACAGGGGCTCCCGCCCTAACTATGGCTACACCTTC. Translating it yields CAISDYRGSRPNYGYTF.

The chain couples TRBV5-4 to TRBJ2-7; 11 bases are a match to TRBD1. After removal of 5 bases from V and 3 bases from J, the junction contained 4 bases not matched to a gene. Germline assignment: CDR1 SGHNT and CDR2 YYREEE (reference sequence). CDR3 length: 14 residues. CDR3 sequence (DNA): TGTGCCAGCAGGCCCGGGACAGGGGGCTACGAGCAGTACTTC. Protein product: CASRPGTGGYEQYF.

V and J are TRBV28 and TRBJ1-5, with D possibly matching TRBD1 (6 bases). Germline values: CDR1 MDHEN, CDR2 SYDVKM. The CDR3 contains 15 residues. Trimming took off 4 bases at V and 6 bases at J, with 16 bases between the two ends. In DNA, the CDR3 is TGTGCCAGCAGTTCTTACAGGGAAGGGGTTCAGCCCCAGCATTTT. It yields the protein CASSSYREGVQPQHF.